This T cell receptor (beta chain) was identified in a study of T cell responses to AZD1222 COVID-19 vaccine. Study-wide context: Researchers grouped second doses given at about 4 or about 12 weeks into one pool.

Method: immunoSEQ multiplex PCR; TCRdb's copy keeps in-frame clones and lacks some. The sample has about 120,000 clones; around 85% are singletons. Study conclusions and caveats: Spike was spanned by vaccine-associated CD4 TCRs, which were dominant at 160-218 and 743-854. Elevations in Spike-specific TCR breadth and depth followed administration of two AZD1222 doses. Only six people who got AZD1222 tested seropositive at baseline.

Concerning this clone itself: Its antigen remains unknown.

The specimen comprised peripheral blood, sampled on day 0 of AZD1222 vaccination. The receptor was derived from an adult in good health.

The CDR3 region has the DNA TGCGCCAGCAGCCAAGGGACAGGGGGAGGCTACGAGCAGTACTTC. This gives the protein CASSQGTGGGYEQYF. The chain carries TRBV4-1 and TRBJ2-7; TRBD1 aligns across 10 bases. The V segment lost 1 base and the J segment 3 bases; nucleotides outside the gene matches: 3. Germline V gene sequence: CDR1 MGHRA, CDR2 YSYEKL. This CDR3 contains 15 residues.